The rows below give T cell receptor beta chains drawn from one sample of a study of blood T cell repertoires in COVID-19. Profiled with immunoSEQ multiplex PCR; TCRdb holds only in-frame clones, not every one. The sample has around 110,000 clones; around 86% are singletons. The specimen was peripheral blood. Receptor source: a man aged 65 to 85 with acute or convalescent COVID-19. CDR3s include the opening cysteine and the closing phenylalanine or tryptophan. Each record gives: CDR3 protein, CDR3 DNA, J gene, clone size, D gene, V gene. A D gene is named only where the DNA matches it firmly. Rows may omit the clone size; those that give it use once, few, many or a size class.

cdr3_aa: CASSSGTGRVYEQYF
cdr3_nt: TGTGCCAGCAGTTCCGGGACAGGGCGAGTTTACGAGCAGTACTTC
j_call: TRBJ2-7
clone_size: -
d_call: TRBD1
v_call: TRBV27

cdr3_aa: CASSPNLSGGAQF
cdr3_nt: TGTGCCAGCAGCCCTAACCTTAGCGGGGGGGCACAGTTC
j_call: TRBJ2-4
clone_size: -
d_call: TRBD2
v_call: TRBV14

cdr3_aa: CAWMFGRRDRGQQGANVLTF
cdr3_nt: TGTGCCTGGATGTTCGGCCGCCGGGACAGGGGGCAACAGGGGGCCAACGTCCTGACTTTC
j_call: TRBJ2-6
clone_size: -
d_call: TRBD1
v_call: TRBV30

cdr3_aa: CASSFLRGRENTGELFF
cdr3_nt: TGTGCCAGCAGTTTTCTTCGGGGGAGGGAAAACACCGGGGAGCTGTTTTTT
j_call: TRBJ2-2
clone_size: -
d_call: TRBD2
v_call: TRBV7-9

cdr3_aa: CASSHSRGAKNIQYF
cdr3_nt: TGTGCCAGCAGCCACAGCAGGGGAGCCAAAAACATTCAGTACTTC
j_call: TRBJ2-4
clone_size: -
d_call: -
v_call: TRBV7-9

cdr3_aa: CATMRFASYEQYF
cdr3_nt: TGTGCCACCATGCGGTTTGCCTCCTACGAGCAGTACTTC
j_call: TRBJ2-7
clone_size: -
d_call: -
v_call: TRBV24-1

cdr3_aa: CAISEAHGLAGVTDTQYF
cdr3_nt: TGTGCCATCAGTGAGGCCCATGGACTAGCGGGGGTCACAGATACGCAGTATTTT
j_call: TRBJ2-3
clone_size: few
d_call: TRBD2
v_call: TRBV10-3

cdr3_aa: CANNDTEGYQPQHF
cdr3_nt: TGTGCCAACAACGACACGGAGGGGTATCAGCCCCAGCATTTT
j_call: TRBJ1-5
clone_size: -
d_call: -
v_call: TRBV7-9

cdr3_aa: CASSSLTGNTEAFF
cdr3_nt: TGTGCCAGCAGCAGCCTTACAGGGAACACTGAAGCTTTCTTT
j_call: TRBJ1-1
clone_size: -
d_call: -
v_call: TRBV9

cdr3_aa: CASSPIGGGNQPQHF
cdr3_nt: TGTGCCAGCAGCCCAATCGGGGGAGGCAATCAGCCCCAGCATTTT
j_call: TRBJ1-5
clone_size: -
d_call: -
v_call: TRBV28

cdr3_aa: CASSLFPQGADEQYF
cdr3_nt: TGTGCCAGCAGTTTATTCCCTCAGGGGGCGGATGAGCAGTACTTC
j_call: TRBJ2-7
clone_size: -
d_call: TRBD1
v_call: TRBV28

cdr3_aa: CAIAGGIDTQYF
cdr3_nt: TGTGCCATCGCAGGGGGTATAGATACGCAGTATTTT
j_call: TRBJ2-3
clone_size: -
d_call: TRBD1
v_call: TRBV10-3

cdr3_aa: CASSDPLTGGEQFF
cdr3_nt: TGTGCCAGCAGTGATCCCCTGACAGGGGGTGAGCAGTTCTTC
j_call: TRBJ2-1
clone_size: -
d_call: TRBD1
v_call: TRBV25-1

cdr3_aa: CASSFALNQPQHF
cdr3_nt: TGTGCCAGCAGCTTCGCCCTAAATCAGCCCCAGCATTTT
j_call: TRBJ1-5
clone_size: few
d_call: -
v_call: TRBV7-9

cdr3_aa: CSGKWGQVTNEKLFF
cdr3_nt: TGCAGCGGGAAGTGGGGGCAGGTAACTAATGAAAAACTGTTTTTT
j_call: TRBJ1-4
clone_size: -
d_call: -
v_call: TRBV29-1

cdr3_aa: CASSFLNRYYGYTF
cdr3_nt: TGTGCCAGCAGTTTTTTGAACAGATACTATGGCTACACCTTC
j_call: TRBJ1-2
clone_size: -
d_call: -
v_call: TRBV28

cdr3_aa: CASSQGGRPTSSGNTIYF
cdr3_nt: TGTGCCAGCAGCCAAGGCGGCAGACCGACCAGCTCTGGAAACACCATATATTTT
j_call: TRBJ1-3
clone_size: -
d_call: -
v_call: TRBV4-2

cdr3_aa: CASSPSREVNYGYTF
cdr3_nt: TGTGCCAGCTCACCTAGCAGGGAGGTCAACTATGGCTACACCTTC
j_call: TRBJ1-2
clone_size: -
d_call: -
v_call: TRBV18

cdr3_aa: CASRRDRNLNTEAFF
cdr3_nt: TGTGCCAGCAGGCGGGACAGAAATCTGAACACTGAAGCTTTCTTT
j_call: TRBJ1-1
clone_size: -
d_call: TRBD1
v_call: TRBV6-4

cdr3_aa: CASSLLLGLDRGNQPQHF
cdr3_nt: TGTGCCAGCAGTTTATTGCTGGGACTCGACAGGGGCAATCAGCCCCAGCATTTT
j_call: TRBJ1-5
clone_size: -
d_call: TRBD1
v_call: TRBV28

cdr3_aa: CATSRDRGASYNEQFF
cdr3_nt: TGTGCCACCAGCAGAGATAGAGGCGCTTCCTACAATGAGCAGTTCTTC
j_call: TRBJ2-1
clone_size: -
d_call: -
v_call: TRBV15

cdr3_aa: CASRLRDRSYEQYF
cdr3_nt: TGTGCCAGCAGGCTCCGGGACAGATCCTACGAGCAGTACTTC
j_call: TRBJ2-7
clone_size: few
d_call: TRBD1
v_call: TRBV28

cdr3_aa: CASAVGQGTGETQYF
cdr3_nt: TGTGCTAGTGCTGTAGGACAGGGGACGGGAGAGACCCAGTACTTC
j_call: TRBJ2-5
clone_size: -
d_call: TRBD1
v_call: TRBV12-5

cdr3_aa: CASSGQGPYEQYF
cdr3_nt: TGCGCCAGCAGCGGACAGGGACCCTACGAGCAGTACTTC
j_call: TRBJ2-7
clone_size: -
d_call: TRBD1
v_call: TRBV10-1

cdr3_aa: CASSERVHLSGGYTF
cdr3_nt: TGTGCCAGCAGTGAACGGGTCCACCTGTCGGGTGGCTACACCTTC
j_call: TRBJ1-2
clone_size: -
d_call: -
v_call: TRBV6-1

cdr3_aa: CASSLTSGPGSDTQYF
cdr3_nt: TGCGCCAGCAGCTTGACCTCGGGTCCCGGGTCGGATACGCAGTATTTT
j_call: TRBJ2-3
clone_size: -
d_call: -
v_call: TRBV5-1

cdr3_aa: CASSLGGSRTEAFF
cdr3_nt: TGTGCCAGCAGTTTAGGGGGCTCTAGAACTGAAGCTTTCTTT
j_call: TRBJ1-1
clone_size: -
d_call: -
v_call: TRBV28

cdr3_aa: CASSLSVQGYQPQHF
cdr3_nt: TGTGCCAGCAGTTTATCCGTACAGGGGTATCAGCCCCAGCATTTT
j_call: TRBJ1-5
clone_size: -
d_call: TRBD1
v_call: TRBV28

cdr3_aa: CASSRDLISGANVLTF
cdr3_nt: TGTGCCAGCAGCCGGGACTTAATATCTGGGGCCAACGTCCTGACTTTC
j_call: TRBJ2-6
clone_size: few
d_call: -
v_call: TRBV3-1/TRBV3-2

cdr3_aa: CASRKTSGRIGELFF
cdr3_nt: TGTGCCAGTAGGAAAACTAGCGGGAGGATCGGGGAGCTGTTTTTT
j_call: TRBJ2-2
clone_size: -
d_call: TRBD2
v_call: TRBV19

cdr3_aa: CAISVGGSGEQFF
cdr3_nt: TGTGCCATCAGTGTCGGGGGGAGTGGTGAGCAGTTCTTC
j_call: TRBJ2-1
clone_size: -
d_call: TRBD2
v_call: TRBV10-3

cdr3_aa: CAWSKDRGTEAFF
cdr3_nt: TGTGCCTGGAGCAAAGACAGGGGAACTGAAGCTTTCTTT
j_call: TRBJ1-1
clone_size: -
d_call: TRBD1
v_call: TRBV30

cdr3_aa: CASRARQGVGGNTIYF
cdr3_nt: TGTGCCAGTAGAGCACGACAGGGAGTCGGAGGAAACACCATATATTTT
j_call: TRBJ1-3
clone_size: -
d_call: TRBD1
v_call: TRBV19

cdr3_aa: CASSAEFRNTEAFF
cdr3_nt: TGTGCCAGCAGCGCAGAATTTCGAAACACTGAAGCTTTCTTT
j_call: TRBJ1-1
clone_size: -
d_call: -
v_call: TRBV7-9

cdr3_aa: CAISESWAGGDTEAFF
cdr3_nt: TGTGCCATCAGTGAGTCGTGGGCAGGGGGTGACACTGAAGCTTTCTTT
j_call: TRBJ1-1
clone_size: -
d_call: TRBD1
v_call: TRBV10-3

cdr3_aa: CASSPPGQGIFDGYTF
cdr3_nt: TGTGCCAGCTCACCCCCGGGACAAGGGATTTTTGACGGCTACACCTTC
j_call: TRBJ1-2
clone_size: -
d_call: -
v_call: TRBV18

cdr3_aa: CASSPALGGATQYF
cdr3_nt: TGTGCCAGCAGCCCGGCCCTGGGGGGGGCGACCCAGTACTTC
j_call: TRBJ2-5
clone_size: -
d_call: -
v_call: TRBV11-2